Below are 17 T cell receptor beta chains sequenced from a single sample in a study of cytomegalovirus exposure and HLA in healthy donors. Primers included in the PCR were 60 Vbeta and 13 Jbeta primers. Clones were read by immunoSEQ multiplex PCR, and TCRdb kept only the in-frame ones, dropping some. The repertoire holds over 100,000 clones, with 70% to 80% as singletons. Sequenced: PBMCs. The source of these receptors is a male donor in good health and CMV-seropositive.

The chain carries TRBV5-1 and TRBJ2-7; tentative D call: TRBD2 (6 bases). Germline CDR1 and CDR2: SGHRS and YFSETQ. V was pared by 4 bases and J by 2 bases, with 13 bases between. There are 14 residues in the CDR3. This CDR3 is CASSQRRVPYEQYF. In nucleotides, the CDR3 is TGCGCCAGCAGCCAAAGGAGGGTACCCTACGAGCAGTACTTC.

This clone was picked up one time. This chain connects TRBV28 to TRBJ1-1; D is undetermined. Trimming left V 3 bases short and J 4 bases short, with 6 bases between. This CDR3 is built from 12 residues. From germline, CDR1 is MDHEN and CDR2 SYDVKM. The CDR3 sequence is CASSLRGTEAFF. The CDR3 DNA is TGTGCCAGCAGTTTGCGGGGCACTGAAGCTTTCTTT.

The chain couples TRBV27 to TRBJ2-7; D possibly corresponds to TRBD1 (6 bases). Germline lookup yields CDR1 MNHEY and CDR2 SMNVEV (reference sequence). The CDR3 has 13 residues. Trimming cost V 0 bases and J 11 bases, with 14 bases left between them. The CDR3 coding sequence is TGTGCCAGCAGTTTATCGCGAACAGGGCCGAAGTACTTC. Its translation is CASSLSRTGPKYF.

This clone was seen only once. V is TRBV9 and J is TRBJ1-2; tentatively, D is TRBD1 (6 bases). The germline V gene has CDR1 SGDLS and CDR2 YYNGEE. V lost 0 bases to trimming and J lost 4 bases, with 10 bases between them. The CDR3 has 14 amino acids. CDR3 sequence: CASSVGDNGYGYTF. In DNA form, the CDR3 reads TGTGCCAGCAGCGTAGGGGACAATGGCTATGGCTACACCTTC.

The chain is built from TRBV7-2 and TRBJ2-2, with D hard to call. The CDR3 consists of 14 residues. Trimming pared 0 bases from V and 4 bases from J, leaving 6 bases between. Germline V gene data show CDR1 as SGHTA and CDR2 as FQGNSA. The CDR3 is CASSLAYGTGELFF. CDR3 bases: TGTGCCAGCAGCTTAGCTTACGGCACCGGGGAGCTGTTTTTT.

This chain links TRBV29-1 with TRBJ2-1, with TRBD2 as a possible D gene (6 bases). Germline CDR1 and CDR2: SQVTM and ANQGSEA. Trimming took 3 bases from V and 6 from J, leaving 12 bases between them. The CDR3 is made up of 13 amino acids. The CDR3: CSVDRSGVNEQFF. Written as DNA, the CDR3 is TGCAGCGTTGACCGCTCGGGAGTCAATGAGCAGTTCTTC.

V and J are TRBV28 and TRBJ2-7; 13 positions match TRBD2. The J segment lost 5 bases and the V segment lost 6 bases, leaving 4 bases of the junction unmatched. Germline V lookup: CDR1 MDHEN, CDR2 SYDVKM. The CDR3 loop spans 14 amino acids. The CDR3 here is CASRTGTSGNEQYF. The DNA of the CDR3 is TGTGCCAGCAGAACCGGGACTAGCGGGAACGAGCAGTACTTC.

The J gene is TRBJ2-5, the V gene TRBV18, with 10 bases lining up with TRBD2. J gave up 10 bases and V 1 base, and 12 bases lay outside the gene matches. Germline V gene sequence: CDR1 KGHSH, CDR2 LQKENI. The CDR3 covers 16 residues. The CDR3 DNA follows: TGTGCCAGCTCACCACAAGCACTAGCGGGGTCCAGGGACCAGTACTTC. This translates into CASSPQALAGSRDQYF.

As DNA, the CDR3 is TGTGCCAGCAGCAGAGACAGGGGTGAAAAACTGTTTTTT. Its protein is CASSRDRGEKLFF. This chain connects TRBV7-9 to TRBJ1-4, with TRBD1 identical over 8 bases. CDR1 SEHNR and CDR2 FQNEAQ come from the germline V gene (reference sequence). J lost 7 bases, V lost 5 bases, and 3 bases had no gene match. This CDR3 is 13 amino acids long.

The chain is built from TRBV2 and TRBJ1-1; D unclear. The CDR3 totals 12 residues. Germline CDR1 reads SNHLY; CDR2 reads FYNNEI. Trimming removed 8 bases from V and 3 bases from J, with 10 bases in between. This CDR3 is CASSRLDTEAFF. CDR3 bases: TGTGCCAGCTCACGGTTGGACACTGAAGCTTTCTTT. Together with reference TRBV2 and TRBJ1-1, the CDR3 gives the full variable domain: EPEVTQTPSHQVTQMGQEVILRCVPISNHLYFYWYRQILGQKVEFLVSFYNNEISEKSEIFDDQFSVERPDGSNFTLKIRSTKLEDSAMYFCASSRLDTEAFFGQGTRLTVV.

The CDR3 nucleotides read TGTGCCAGCACCCCGCTGGCAGGTATAGACATTCAGTACTTC. It yields the protein CASTPLAGIDIQYF. The genes are TRBV6-6 and TRBJ2-4; no firm D call. V lost 7 bases and J lost 8, with 18 bases in between. The CDR3 runs to 14 residues. Germline V gene sequence: CDR1 MNHNY, CDR2 SVGAGI (reference sequence).

The chain has TRBV7-8 and TRBJ2-3, with D perhaps TRBD2 (7 bases). The germline V gene has CDR1 SGHVS and CDR2 FQNEAQ. The V end was cut by 5 bases, the J end by 4 bases, with 22 bases between. This CDR3 spans 17 amino acids. CDR3 in amino acids: CASSRGRAGRRADTQYF. Here the CDR3 DNA reads TGTGCCAGCAGCAGGGGGAGGGCCGGACGTCGCGCAGATACGCAGTATTTT.

The chain employs TRBV15 and TRBJ2-3, with TRBD2 matching over 9 bases. This CDR3 spans 20 amino acids. Looked up from germline, CDR1 is LNHNV and CDR2 is YYDKDF (reference sequence). The J segment lost 2 bases and the V segment lost 2 bases, leaving 17 bases of the junction unmatched. The CDR3 reads CATSRPEGVGGGGPTDTQYF. In nucleotides, the CDR3 is TGTGCCACCAGCAGACCCGAGGGGGTTGGCGGGGGGGGGCCCACAGATACGCAGTATTTT.

This clone has only one observation. V is TRBV11-3 and J is TRBJ2-2, with TRBD1 identical over 8 bases. This CDR3 region has 15 residues. The V segment lost 6 bases and the J segment 7 bases; nucleotides outside the gene matches: 10. In germline, CDR1 is SGHNT, CDR2 YENEEA. The CDR3 coding sequence is TGTGCCAGCAGTTATGGCAGGGGGCCGGGCGGGGAGCTGTTTTTT. This gives the protein CASSYGRGPGGELFF.

The V call is TRBV4-1, the J call TRBJ2-1; TRBD2 might be the D (6 bases). Trimming left V 4 bases short and J 9 bases short, with 13 bases between. The CDR3 has 13 amino acids. Germline V lookup: CDR1 MGHRA, CDR2 YSYEKL. For the CDR3, the DNA is TGCGCCAGCAGCCCTCGGGATAGCGGTGAGCAGTTCTTC. Its protein product is CASSPRDSGEQFF.

CDR3 sequence: CASSPRTGQPSYEQYF. The CDR3 coding sequence is TGTGCCAGCAGCCCCAGGACAGGACAGCCCTCCTACGAGCAGTACTTC. V and J are TRBV5-4 and TRBJ2-7, with 7 bases aligning to TRBD1. The CDR3 extends over 16 amino acids. Trimming removed 4 bases from V and 0 bases from J; junction bases left unmatched: 10. Germline V CDR1 and CDR2: SGHNT, YYREEE (reference sequence).

V gene TRBV9 combines with J gene TRBJ2-1; possible D gene TRBD1, 6 bases. CDR1 and CDR2 (germline): SGDLS, YYNGEE. This CDR3 region has 15 residues. The V gene lost 0 bases and the J gene lost 8 bases, with 15 bases spanning the gap. The CDR3 DNA is TGTGCCAGCAGCGTAGGGACAGTTTTTGGAGATGAGCAGTTCTTC. Its translation is CASSVGTVFGDEQFF.